The rows below give T cell receptor beta chains drawn from one sample of a study of shared clonotypes between healthy human individuals. The data were produced by immunoSEQ multiplex PCR, yet TCRdb's version contains in-frame clones alone and is incomplete. The sample consists of about 110,000 clones, under 70% of them appearing once. Sequencing was done on a sample of memory CD8+ T cells sorted from blood. The receptors stem from a woman under 40 in good health. The CDR3 runs from the conserved cysteine through the conserved F or W. Fields, in order: J gene, V gene, clone size, D gene, CDR3 DNA, CDR3 protein. A D gene is named only where the DNA matches it firmly. A clone size is listed for some rows: how often the clone was seen (once, few, many), or a class if it is expanded.

J gene: TRBJ2-7
V gene: TRBV7-3
clone size: few
D gene: TRBD2
CDR3 DNA: TGTGCCAGCAGCCTAAATAGCGGGAGCGACCACGAGCAGTACTTC
CDR3 protein: CASSLNSGSDHEQYF

J gene: TRBJ2-2
V gene: TRBV5-8
clone size: -
D gene: -
CDR3 DNA: TGTGCCAGCAGCTTGTGGGGGAACACCGGGGAGCTGTTTTTT
CDR3 protein: CASSLWGNTGELFF

J gene: TRBJ1-6
V gene: TRBV28
clone size: few
D gene: -
CDR3 DNA: TGTGCCAGCAGGAAAGAGTTCTCCTATAATTCACCCCTCCACTTT
CDR3 protein: CASRKEFSYNSPLHF

J gene: TRBJ1-3
V gene: TRBV5-1
clone size: -
D gene: -
CDR3 DNA: TGCGCCAGCAGCCCAGGGACGGATGGAAACACCATATATTTT
CDR3 protein: CASSPGTDGNTIYF

J gene: TRBJ2-1
V gene: TRBV9
clone size: -
D gene: -
CDR3 DNA: TGTGCCAGCAGAAGTAACAATGAGCAGTTCTTC
CDR3 protein: CASRSNNEQFF

J gene: TRBJ2-1
V gene: TRBV25-1
clone size: -
D gene: -
CDR3 DNA: TGTGCCAGCAGTGGGACTGAGAGCTCCTACAATGAGCAGTTCTTC
CDR3 protein: CASSGTESSYNEQFF

J gene: TRBJ2-7
V gene: TRBV5-4
clone size: -
D gene: TRBD2
CDR3 DNA: TGTGCCAGCAGCTCCTCTAGCGGGTCCTCCTACGAGCAGTACTTC
CDR3 protein: CASSSSSGSSYEQYF

J gene: TRBJ2-2
V gene: TRBV27
clone size: -
D gene: -
CDR3 DNA: TGTGCCAGCAGCCCGCTGACCGGGGAGCTGTTTTTT
CDR3 protein: CASSPLTGELFF

J gene: TRBJ2-1
V gene: TRBV6-6
clone size: -
D gene: TRBD2
CDR3 DNA: TGTGCCAGCAGTAAGCGGGAGGCCGACAATGAGCAGTTCTTC
CDR3 protein: CASSKREADNEQFF

J gene: TRBJ2-2
V gene: TRBV28
clone size: many
D gene: TRBD1
CDR3 DNA: TGTGCCAGCAGTGAGGGACAGCTTCACACCGGGGAGCTGTTTTTT
CDR3 protein: CASSEGQLHTGELFF

J gene: TRBJ2-7
V gene: TRBV6-5
clone size: -
D gene: TRBD2
CDR3 DNA: TGTGCCAGCAGGGGCCGGGGGGGGCTGTACGAGCAGTACTTC
CDR3 protein: CASRGRGGLYEQYF

J gene: TRBJ2-2
V gene: TRBV7-6
clone size: -
D gene: -
CDR3 DNA: TGTGCCAGCAGCACGCAGGGACGTGGCTACCTAACCGGGGAGCTGTTTTTT
CDR3 protein: CASSTQGRGYLTGELFF

J gene: TRBJ2-7
V gene: TRBV5-6
clone size: -
D gene: -
CDR3 DNA: TGTGCCAGCAGCTTGATCGGCCGAACCTACGAGCAGTACTTC
CDR3 protein: CASSLIGRTYEQYF

J gene: TRBJ2-7
V gene: TRBV28
clone size: once
D gene: TRBD2
CDR3 DNA: TGTGCCAGCAGTTTCGGACTAGCCCCGCCTGACGAGCAGTACTTC
CDR3 protein: CASSFGLAPPDEQYF

J gene: TRBJ2-1
V gene: TRBV2
clone size: -
D gene: TRBD1
CDR3 DNA: TGTGCCAGCAATAGTAGGGGACAGGGGATGAATGAGCAGTTCTTC
CDR3 protein: CASNSRGQGMNEQFF

J gene: TRBJ2-7
V gene: TRBV9
clone size: many
D gene: -
CDR3 DNA: TGTGCCAGCAGCTACGGGGGGCCGGGGGAGCAGTACTTC
CDR3 protein: CASSYGGPGEQYF

J gene: TRBJ2-2
V gene: TRBV9
clone size: -
D gene: -
CDR3 DNA: TGTGCCAGCAGCCCCCATGTCGGTGCGGGATTAAACACCGGGGAGCTGTTTTTT
CDR3 protein: CASSPHVGAGLNTGELFF

J gene: TRBJ2-1
V gene: TRBV10-3
clone size: -
D gene: TRBD2
CDR3 DNA: TGTGCCATCAGTGAGGGTGGTAGCGGACGGGGGGGCTACAATGAGCAGTTCTTC
CDR3 protein: CAISEGGSGRGGYNEQFF

J gene: TRBJ1-5
V gene: TRBV6-4
clone size: -
D gene: TRBD1
CDR3 DNA: TGTGCCAGCAGTGCCGCCACAGGGGCAGGCCATCAGCCCCAGCATTTT
CDR3 protein: CASSAATGAGHQPQHF

J gene: TRBJ1-3
V gene: TRBV5-1
clone size: -
D gene: TRBD1
CDR3 DNA: TGCGCCAGCAGCCCCAGGGGGTCTAGCTCTGGAAACACCATATATTTT
CDR3 protein: CASSPRGSSSGNTIYF

J gene: TRBJ2-2
V gene: TRBV4-2
clone size: -
D gene: -
CDR3 DNA: TGTGCCAGCAGCCAAGGGCTTTGGGACTTCAGTACGAACACCGGGGAGCTGTTTTTT
CDR3 protein: CASSQGLWDFSTNTGELFF

J gene: TRBJ1-2
V gene: TRBV28
clone size: -
D gene: TRBD1
CDR3 DNA: TGTGCCAGCAAGACAGGGTTGTTTTATGGCTACACCTTC
CDR3 protein: CASKTGLFYGYTF

J gene: TRBJ2-7
V gene: TRBV28
clone size: -
D gene: TRBD2
CDR3 DNA: TGTGCCAGCAGTTCCGGGACTAGCGGCACCTACGAGCAGTACTTC
CDR3 protein: CASSSGTSGTYEQYF

J gene: TRBJ2-2
V gene: TRBV9
clone size: -
D gene: -
CDR3 DNA: TGTGCCAGCAGCGAGCGGAGTTACACCGGGGAGCTGTTTTTT
CDR3 protein: CASSERSYTGELFF

J gene: TRBJ2-1
V gene: TRBV19
clone size: many
D gene: -
CDR3 DNA: TGTGCCAGTACGGCCGGTAATGAGCAGTTCTTC
CDR3 protein: CASTAGNEQFF

J gene: TRBJ1-5
V gene: TRBV19
clone size: -
D gene: -
CDR3 DNA: TGTGCCAGTAGTCTCTTTACGTTAAATCAGCCCCAGCATTTT
CDR3 protein: CASSLFTLNQPQHF

J gene: TRBJ2-1
V gene: TRBV11-2
clone size: few
D gene: TRBD1
CDR3 DNA: TGTGCCAGCAGTTCAAACAGGGGGAAATTCGACAATGAGCAGTTCTTC
CDR3 protein: CASSSNRGKFDNEQFF

J gene: TRBJ2-7
V gene: TRBV19
clone size: -
D gene: -
CDR3 DNA: TGTGCCAGTAGTATAGACGACAATAGATTCGAGCAGTACTTC
CDR3 protein: CASSIDDNRFEQYF

J gene: TRBJ1-1
V gene: TRBV21-1
clone size: many
D gene: -
CDR3 DNA: TGTGCCAGCAGCAAAAAGTGTGACAGCAGGGAGAACACTGAAGCTTTCTTT
CDR3 protein: CASSKKCDSRENTEAFF

J gene: TRBJ1-1
V gene: TRBV29-1
clone size: -
D gene: TRBD1
CDR3 DNA: TGCAGCACATTCAGGGGGGACAACACTGAAGCTTTCTTT
CDR3 protein: CSTFRGDNTEAFF

J gene: TRBJ1-2
V gene: TRBV5-1
clone size: many
D gene: TRBD1
CDR3 DNA: TGCGCCAGCAGCTATGGAGAGGACAGGGTGGGCCTTGGAGGCTACACCTTC
CDR3 protein: CASSYGEDRVGLGGYTF

J gene: TRBJ2-1
V gene: TRBV5-1
clone size: few
D gene: -
CDR3 DNA: TGCGCCAGCAGGTGGGAGAATGAGCAGTTCTTC
CDR3 protein: CASRWENEQFF

J gene: TRBJ2-7
V gene: TRBV18
clone size: once
D gene: -
CDR3 DNA: TGTGCCAGCTCCCCCACTAAGGGGTCTAGCTCCTACGAGCAGTACTTC
CDR3 protein: CASSPTKGSSSYEQYF

J gene: TRBJ1-2
V gene: TRBV30
clone size: few
D gene: TRBD1
CDR3 DNA: TGTGCCTGGAGGGCACCCGCAAACAGGGGAGGAGGCTACACCTTC
CDR3 protein: CAWRAPANRGGGYTF

J gene: TRBJ1-5
V gene: TRBV28
clone size: -
D gene: -
CDR3 DNA: TGTGCCAGCAGTCAGCAGCGCAAGGGACGGGGGCCCCAGCATTTT
CDR3 protein: CASSQQRKGRGPQHF

J gene: TRBJ2-3
V gene: TRBV2
clone size: -
D gene: -
CDR3 DNA: TGTGCCAGCAGTCTACCGGGACTGAGCACAGATACGCAGTATTTT
CDR3 protein: CASSLPGLSTDTQYF

J gene: TRBJ2-3
V gene: TRBV19
clone size: -
D gene: TRBD2
CDR3 DNA: TGTGCCAGTAGTATACCTCTAGCGGGAACAGATACGCAGTATTTT
CDR3 protein: CASSIPLAGTDTQYF

J gene: TRBJ1-1
V gene: TRBV6-5
clone size: few
D gene: -
CDR3 DNA: TGTGCCAGCCAACGAGGGGTCGAGACTGAAGCTTTCTTT
CDR3 protein: CASQRGVETEAFF

J gene: TRBJ2-7
V gene: TRBV28
clone size: -
D gene: TRBD2
CDR3 DNA: TGTGCCAGCAGTTTATGTAGCCTAGCGGGATTCCGGTACGAGCAGTACTTC
CDR3 protein: CASSLCSLAGFRYEQYF

J gene: TRBJ1-5
V gene: TRBV6-1
clone size: -
D gene: TRBD1
CDR3 DNA: TGTGCCAGCAGTGACGGGACAGAAAATCAGCCCCAGCATTTT
CDR3 protein: CASSDGTENQPQHF

J gene: TRBJ2-5
V gene: TRBV11-2
clone size: -
D gene: -
CDR3 DNA: TGTGCCAGCAGCCCCCCGACCCCAAGGCTGGAAGAGACCCAGTACTTC
CDR3 protein: CASSPPTPRLEETQYF

J gene: TRBJ1-1
V gene: TRBV11-2
clone size: -
D gene: -
CDR3 DNA: TGTGCCAGCAGCTTTAGGGGTGTCACTGAAGCTTTCTTT
CDR3 protein: CASSFRGVTEAFF

J gene: TRBJ2-7
V gene: TRBV2
clone size: -
D gene: TRBD1
CDR3 DNA: TGTGCCAGCAGTGCTAAGACAGGGAGTGGGTCCTACGAGCAGTACTTC
CDR3 protein: CASSAKTGSGSYEQYF

J gene: TRBJ2-5
V gene: TRBV7-6
clone size: -
D gene: -
CDR3 DNA: TGTGCCAGCAGCTTAAACGGGAGAGGCCAAGAGACCCAGTACTTC
CDR3 protein: CASSLNGRGQETQYF

J gene: TRBJ2-7
V gene: TRBV28
clone size: -
D gene: -
CDR3 DNA: TGTGCCAGCAGCCTACTAGCTTTGAGCTCCTACGAGCAGTACTTC
CDR3 protein: CASSLLALSSYEQYF

J gene: TRBJ2-1
V gene: TRBV4-1
clone size: -
D gene: TRBD2
CDR3 DNA: TGCGCCAGCAGCCACCCGGGACTAGCTCCCCATGAGCAGTTCTTC
CDR3 protein: CASSHPGLAPHEQFF

J gene: TRBJ2-1
V gene: TRBV4-1
clone size: few
D gene: -
CDR3 DNA: TGCGCCAGCAGCCAAGACCGATTCACCGGGACAACCAACCGGTACAATGAGCAGTTCTTC
CDR3 protein: CASSQDRFTGTTNRYNEQFF

J gene: TRBJ2-7
V gene: TRBV9
clone size: -
D gene: -
CDR3 DNA: TGTGCCAGCAGCGTAGGAGGGGGGATCTCCTACGAGCAGTACTTC
CDR3 protein: CASSVGGGISYEQYF

J gene: TRBJ2-7
V gene: TRBV28
clone size: few
D gene: TRBD1
CDR3 DNA: TGTGCCAGCAGTTTTTCGCAGGGGGCCGCCTCCAACGAGCAGTACTTC
CDR3 protein: CASSFSQGAASNEQYF

J gene: TRBJ1-3
V gene: TRBV5-1
clone size: -
D gene: -
CDR3 DNA: TGCGCCAGCACCGGAGGGGGGAATTTTGGAAACACCATATATTTT
CDR3 protein: CASTGGGNFGNTIYF

J gene: TRBJ2-1
V gene: TRBV6-4
clone size: few
D gene: -
CDR3 DNA: TGTGCCAGCAGCAGTGGGGGACGAACAACCTACAATGAGCAGTTCTTC
CDR3 protein: CASSSGGRTTYNEQFF

J gene: TRBJ2-5
V gene: TRBV5-1
clone size: -
D gene: TRBD2
CDR3 DNA: TGCGCCAGCAGCTTGGCACTAGCGGGAGTAGGAGAGACCCAGTACTTC
CDR3 protein: CASSLALAGVGETQYF